The present T cell receptor (beta chain) was sequenced within a study of vaccination and CD4 T cells after COVID-19. Study-wide context: The control cultures got either a CEFX pool, an HIV-1 Nef pool, or no peptide at all.

This clonotype was seen a single time. As yet, its antigen is unknown. Stated time point: late sampling 161 to 241 days after vaccination in a few convalescent patients. Treatment: roughly 10-day PBMC culture with coronavirus spike peptide pools or control peptides (ViraFEST assay). Some 2 million PBMCs were grown per well alongside roughly 10 IU/ml IL-2 and 9.5 to 10 ug/ml peptide pools. Trimming took 2 bases from V and 9 from J, leaving 11 bases between them. The CDR3 spans 13 residues. Germline values: CDR1 SGHTA, CDR2 FQGTGA. Scientists ran DNA taken from cultured CD4+ T cells through the Oncomine TCR Beta short-read assay for sequencing. TCRdb used MiXCR to reprocess the PCR reads, holding one entry per CDR3 protein. The sample includes roughly 28,000 distinct CDR3 sequences, approximately 41% of them seen just once. Study-wide results and caveats: For convalescent patients, a median 86.3% of reactive clones surfaced exclusively after vaccination. Sampling was limited to relatively few convalescent patients, with no early post-infection timepoints studied.

This clonotype was sampled from a human donor who had recovered from COVID-19. The sequencing used CD4+ T cells from blood, cultured in vitro, collected about 7 months after SARS-CoV-2 vaccination. The rearrangement joins TRBV7-3 to TRBJ2-1; maybe TRBD2 (5 bases). CDR3 bases: TGTGCCAGCAGCTTACTTAGCAGCGGTGAGCAGTTCTTC. Its translation: CASSLLSSGEQFF.